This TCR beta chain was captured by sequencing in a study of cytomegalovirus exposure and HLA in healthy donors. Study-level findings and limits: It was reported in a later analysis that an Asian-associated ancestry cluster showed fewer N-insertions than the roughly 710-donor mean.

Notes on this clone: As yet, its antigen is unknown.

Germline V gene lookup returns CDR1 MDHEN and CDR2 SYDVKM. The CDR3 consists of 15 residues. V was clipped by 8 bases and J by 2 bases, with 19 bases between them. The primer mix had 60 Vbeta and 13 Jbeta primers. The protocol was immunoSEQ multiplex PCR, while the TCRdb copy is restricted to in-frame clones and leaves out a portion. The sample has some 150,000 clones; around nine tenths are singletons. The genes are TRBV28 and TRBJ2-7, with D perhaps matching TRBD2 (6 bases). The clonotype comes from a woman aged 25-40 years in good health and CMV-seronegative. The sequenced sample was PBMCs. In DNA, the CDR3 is TGTGCCAGCGATGCCTCCGGGACGGGAGCCTACGAGCAGTACTTC. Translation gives CASDASGTGAYEQYF.